This TCR beta chain was sequenced in a study of OX40 agonist ivuxolimab in advanced cancers. Broadly, across the study: Ivuxolimab, which targeted the costimulatory receptor OX40 (CD134), was an agonistic, fully human IgG2 monoclonal antibody. Intravenous ivuxolimab was administered to patients every 2 weeks at six dose levels: 0.01, 0.1, 0.3, 1.5, 3 and 10 mg/kg. Among the roughly 52 dose-escalation patients, some 19 had hepatocellular carcinoma, roughly 15 melanoma, 9 renal cell carcinoma and 9 head and neck cancer. In the dose-escalation cohort, 82.7% of patients were male, and the mean age was around 60 years, with a range of roughly 20 to 80. Patients were allowed to have had prior anti-PD-1, anti-PD-L1 or anti-CTLA-4 therapy, and around 41% of the dose-escalation patients had previously received checkpoint inhibitors. Partial responses occurred in three dose-escalation patients, of whom one had hepatocellular carcinoma and two had cutaneous melanoma. The point of sequencing TCRbeta in the periphery was to test whether ivuxolimab changed TCR sequence diversity and drove clonal T-cell expansion. The paper reports the monotherapy dose-escalation portion (N of about 52 patients) of the phase I ivuxolimab trial. Overall study results and their limits: Low levels of normalized T-cell clonal expansion were also seen in some nonresponding patients. At doses of 0.1 to 3.0 mg/kg, clonal expansion of both CD4+ and CD8+ blood T cells was observed from baseline to week 6. The antigen specificity of the peripheral T cells that underwent clonal expansion was not determined. In partial responders in the 0.1-3.0 mg/kg groups, normalized peripheral clonal expansion was found to be among the lowest, especially among CD8+ T cells. After ivuxolimab, more expanded clones were found on average in CD8+ T cells than in CD4+ T cells.

The CDR3 contains 13 residues, cysteine and phenylalanine counted. The CDR3 DNA has 39 bases and is translated from base 1. Between the V and J ends, shortened by 5 bases and 0 bases respectively, the junction contains 6 bases. CDR1 and CDR2 are read off the germline V gene as SGHAT and FQNNGV. To sequence the TCRbeta CDR3 region, genomic DNA was isolated from the sorted cells. TCRbeta CDR3 regions were sequenced using the immunoSEQ Assay. Not all clones reach the TCRdb copy of this immuneACCESS table, which keeps in-frame sequences only. Checked studies attribute under half of the gap to unresolved V genes and leave the rest unexplained. This sample lists tens of thousands of clones; about 90% were detected once. The ten most abundant clones make up around 0.34% of the sample. A note on this clone: What this receptor recognizes is not known. No base quality information exists; no much larger clone differs at one position.

Patients with autoimmune disease history or receiving systemic immunosuppression were excluded from the trial. In every dose cohort, peripheral blood was drawn for TCR sequencing at baseline, cycle 4 day 1, and cycle 7 day 1. Samples were obtained from an open-label, multicenter, first-in-human phase I dose-escalation trial of ivuxolimab. Adults with locally advanced or metastatic melanoma, renal cell carcinoma, hepatocellular carcinoma or head and neck squamous cell carcinoma were enrolled in the trial. CD4+ and CD8+ T cells were sorted separately from peripheral blood before TCR sequencing. The TCR originated in an adult with an advanced solid tumor such as melanoma, head and neck, liver or kidney cancer. This sample comprised CD4+ or CD8+ T cells sorted from blood, obtained in a trial of the OX40 agonist ivuxolimab. This receptor chain uses TRBV11-2 and TRBJ2-3, with the D gene call left open. The DNA sequence reads TGTGCCAGCAGCCGTGGTAGCACAGATACGCAGTATTTT. Its coded protein is CASSRGSTDTQYF. The entire variable domain, with the stretches around the CDR3 drawn from the reference TRBV11-2 and TRBJ2-3 proteins, is EAGVAQSPRYKIIEKRQSVAFWCNPISGHATLYWYQQILGQGPKLLIQFQNNGVVDDSQLPKDRFSAERLKGVDSTLKIQPAKLEDSAVYLCASSRGSTDTQYFGPGTRLTVL.